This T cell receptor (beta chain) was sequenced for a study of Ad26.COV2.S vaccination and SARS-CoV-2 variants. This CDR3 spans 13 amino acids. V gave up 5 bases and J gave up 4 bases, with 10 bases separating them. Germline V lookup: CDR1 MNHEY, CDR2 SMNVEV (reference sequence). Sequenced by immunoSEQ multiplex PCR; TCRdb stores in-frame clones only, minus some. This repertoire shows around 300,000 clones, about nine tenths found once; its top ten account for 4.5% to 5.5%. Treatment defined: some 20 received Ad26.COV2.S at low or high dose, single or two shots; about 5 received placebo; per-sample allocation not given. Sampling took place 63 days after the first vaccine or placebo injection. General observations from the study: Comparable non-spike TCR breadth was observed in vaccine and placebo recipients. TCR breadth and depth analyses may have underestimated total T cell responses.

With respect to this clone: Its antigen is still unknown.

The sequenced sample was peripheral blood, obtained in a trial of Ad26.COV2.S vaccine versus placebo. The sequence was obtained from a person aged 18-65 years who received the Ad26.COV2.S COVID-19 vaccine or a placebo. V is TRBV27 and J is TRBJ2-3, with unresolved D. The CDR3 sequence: CASSRTHPDTQYF. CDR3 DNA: TGTGCCAGCAGTCGTACGCATCCAGATACGCAGTATTTT.